This TCR beta chain was captured by sequencing in a study of tumor-infiltrating lymphocytes in primary liver carcinoma. Unsorted whole blood yielded blood RNA, and germline DNA was extracted as well. This CDR3 spans 15 amino acids. V lost 5 bases and J 0 bases, leaving 13 bases between the germline ends. cDNA specific to TCR beta was made from about 550 ng of total RNA, with a constant-region primer employed for priming. The TCR beta library was amplified through three nested multiplex PCR rounds in a modified ARM-PCR procedure. TRBV1-TRBV30 forward primers paired with a C-beta reverse primer drove the first two PCR rounds, roughly 9 cycles each. TCRdb reanalysed the multiplex PCR reads using MiXCR and keeps one entry per CDR3 protein. The sample records about 330,000 distinct CDR3 sequences, 65% being singletons.

The sequenced material came from peripheral blood. The chain links TRBV6-7 to TRBJ1-2, with D unclear. TRBV6-7 is reported as an ORF; its role is uncertain. This TCR came from a man aged 40-49 years with primary liver carcinoma and hepatitis B virus infection. The CDR3 reads CASSRSCGANYGYTF. CDR3 DNA: TGTGCCAGCAGTCGAAGCTGTGGAGCTAACTATGGCTACACCTTC.